This T cell receptor (beta chain) appears in the sequencing data of a study of Ad26.COV2.S vaccination and SARS-CoV-2 variants. General study points: The authors reported substantial breadth in spike-specific CD8+ and CD4+ T cell responses after vaccination. Using TCR breadth and depth analyses may have led to underestimated total T cell responses. Vaccine recipients surpassed placebo recipients in spike-specific TCR breadth. Those who received vaccine or placebo ended up with similar non-spike TCR breadth.

Profiling relied on immunoSEQ multiplex PCR, and the TCRdb table lists in-frame clones only, not all of them. The repertoire holds tens of thousands of clones, more than 70% seen once, with more than 15% in the top ten. V was shortened by 6 bases and J by 6 bases, with 18 bases between the two germline ends. From germline, CDR1 is MRHNA and CDR2 SNTAGT. This CDR3 spans 15 amino acids. Comments on this clone: Antigen unknown.

The chain has TRBV6-4 and TRBJ2-1; maybe TRBD2 (6 bases). Sequenced here: peripheral blood, sampled after recovery from COVID-19. The receptor was derived from a human donor who had recovered from COVID-19. The DNA for the CDR3 is TGTGCCAGCAGGCCCAGGGAGGCCCGTAGCAATGAGCAGTTCTTC. Residues: CASRPREARSNEQFF.